This T cell receptor (beta chain) derives from a study of shared clonotypes between healthy human individuals. In the study overall: A donor's plate count was three for CD4 naive and three for CD4 memory; CD8 naive had two and CD8 memory one. General study results and limits: It was anticipated that sequencing depth would influence how many clonotypes donors shared.

HIV-negative, healthy adults without recent acute infections or vaccinations were the donors. Generated by immunoSEQ multiplex PCR, the TCRdb table keeps only in-frame clones and is missing some. This repertoire shows 2 million to 2.5 million clones, 93% found once; its top ten account for about 0.38%. About this clone: What it recognizes is unknown.

Trimming took off 6 bases at V and 7 bases at J, with 18 bases between the two ends. In germline, CDR1 is MNHEY, CDR2 SVGAGI. This CDR3 region has 15 residues. The chain combines TRBV6-5 with TRBJ1-4, with D perhaps matching TRBD1 (5 bases). The TCR originated in a man aged 18 to 30 in good health. Some clones in this sample may be carry-over from other donors' samples. Material: naive CD4+ T cells from PBMCs. The subset was: CD45RA+ positively selected. The CDR3 sequence is CASSSAGREGEKLFF. The CDR3 bases are TGTGCCAGCAGCTCCGCGGGACGGGAGGGTGAAAAACTGTTTTTT.